This T cell receptor beta chain emerged from a study of blood T cell repertoires in COVID-19. The overall study: Acute-phase and convalescent COVID-19 samples originated in the United States, Italy and Spain.

This clone was seen a few times. The CDR3 is made up of 15 amino acids. Between the trimmed V and J ends, which lost 5 bases and 0 bases, there was a span of 10 bases. Germline V gene lookup returns CDR1 SGHTA and CDR2 FQGTGA. Clones were read by immunoSEQ multiplex PCR, and TCRdb kept only the in-frame ones, dropping some. The data contain 150,000 to 200,000 clones, approximately 83% of them singletons. The clonotype was recovered from a man between 60 and 75 years old with acute or convalescent COVID-19. V usage is TRBV7-3 and J usage is TRBJ2-2; tentative D call: TRBD2 (5 bases). Sequencing was carried out using peripheral blood. CDR3 in amino acids: CASSLDSANTGELFF. CDR3 coding DNA: TGTGCCAGCAGCCTGGACTCCGCGAACACCGGGGAGCTGTTTTTT.